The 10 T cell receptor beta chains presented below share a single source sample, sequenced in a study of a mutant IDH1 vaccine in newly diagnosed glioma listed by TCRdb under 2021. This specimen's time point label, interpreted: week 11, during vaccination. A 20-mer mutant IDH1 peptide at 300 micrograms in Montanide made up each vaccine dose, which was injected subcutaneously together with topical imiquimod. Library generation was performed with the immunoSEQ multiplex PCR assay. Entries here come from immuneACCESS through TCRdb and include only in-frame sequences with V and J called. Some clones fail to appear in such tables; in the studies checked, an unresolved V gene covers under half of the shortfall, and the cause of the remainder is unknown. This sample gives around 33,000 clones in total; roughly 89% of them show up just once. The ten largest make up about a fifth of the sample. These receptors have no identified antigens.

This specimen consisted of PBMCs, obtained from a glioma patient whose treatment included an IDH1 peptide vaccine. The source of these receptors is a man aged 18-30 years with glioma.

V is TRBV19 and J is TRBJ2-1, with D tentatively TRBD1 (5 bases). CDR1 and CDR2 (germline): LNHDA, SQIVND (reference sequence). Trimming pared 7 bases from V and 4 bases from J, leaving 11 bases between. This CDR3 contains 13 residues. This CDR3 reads CASMGPSYNEQFF. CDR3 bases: TGTGCCAGTATGGGGCCGAGTTACAATGAGCAGTTCTTC.

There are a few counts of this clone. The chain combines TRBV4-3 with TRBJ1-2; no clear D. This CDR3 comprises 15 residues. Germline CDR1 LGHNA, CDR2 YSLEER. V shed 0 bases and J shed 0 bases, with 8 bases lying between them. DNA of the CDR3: TGCGCCAGCAGCCAAGATTCTTGGGCTAACTATGGCTACACCTTC. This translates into CASSQDSWANYGYTF.

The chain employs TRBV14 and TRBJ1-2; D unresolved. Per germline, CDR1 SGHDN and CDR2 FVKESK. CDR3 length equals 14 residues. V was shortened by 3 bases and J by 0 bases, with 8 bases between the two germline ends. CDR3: CASSQWRTNYGYTF. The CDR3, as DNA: TGTGCCAGCAGCCAGTGGAGGACTAACTATGGCTACACCTTC.

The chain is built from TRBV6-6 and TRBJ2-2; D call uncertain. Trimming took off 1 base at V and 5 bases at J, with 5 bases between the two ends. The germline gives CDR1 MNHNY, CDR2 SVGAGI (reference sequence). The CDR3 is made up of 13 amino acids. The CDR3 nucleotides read TGTGCCAGCAGTTACTTTCTAACCGGGGAGCTGTTTTTT. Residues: CASSYFLTGELFF.

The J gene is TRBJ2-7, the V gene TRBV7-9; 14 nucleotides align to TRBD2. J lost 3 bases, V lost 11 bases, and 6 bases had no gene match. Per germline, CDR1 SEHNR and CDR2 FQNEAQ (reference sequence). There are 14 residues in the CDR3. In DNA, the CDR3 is TGTGCCGCTGGGACTAGCGGGAGTAGCTACGAGCAGTACTTC. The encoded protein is CAAGTSGSSYEQYF.

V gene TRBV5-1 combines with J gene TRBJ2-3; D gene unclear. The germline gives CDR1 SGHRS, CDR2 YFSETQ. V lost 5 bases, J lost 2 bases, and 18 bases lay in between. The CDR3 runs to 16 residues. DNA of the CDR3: TGCGCCAGCAGTCCGGACGCGGCGCTCAACACAGATACGCAGTATTTT. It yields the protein CASSPDAALNTDTQYF.

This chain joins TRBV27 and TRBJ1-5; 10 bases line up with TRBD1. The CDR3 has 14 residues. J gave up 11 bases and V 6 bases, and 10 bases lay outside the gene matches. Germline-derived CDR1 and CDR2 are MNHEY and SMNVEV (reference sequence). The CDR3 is CASSRQGALMAQHF. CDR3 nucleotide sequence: TGTGCCAGCAGCCGACAGGGGGCCCTAATGGCCCAGCATTTT.

The CDR3 region is CASSSGVNTEAFF. CDR3 in DNA: TGTGCCAGCAGCTCCGGCGTGAACACTGAAGCTTTCTTT. The V call is TRBV11-3, the J call TRBJ1-1, with unresolved D. The CDR3 extends over 13 amino acids. CDR1 SGHNT and CDR2 YENEEA come from the germline V gene. Trimming stripped 4 bases from V and 0 bases from J, with 6 bases between.

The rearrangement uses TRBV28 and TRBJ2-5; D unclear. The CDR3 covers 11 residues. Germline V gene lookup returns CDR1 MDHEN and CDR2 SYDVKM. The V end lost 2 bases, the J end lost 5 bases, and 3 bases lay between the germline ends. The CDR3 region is CASSLEETQYF. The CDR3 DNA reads TGTGCCAGCAGTTTAGAGGAGACCCAGTACTTC.

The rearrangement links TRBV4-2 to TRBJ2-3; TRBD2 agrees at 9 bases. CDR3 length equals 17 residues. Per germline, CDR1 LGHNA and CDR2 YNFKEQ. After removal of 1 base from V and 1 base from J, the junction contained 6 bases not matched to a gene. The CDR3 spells CASSQGFSGSGTDTQYF. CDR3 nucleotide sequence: TGTGCCAGCAGCCAAGGATTTAGCGGGAGCGGCACAGATACGCAGTATTTT.